The source of this TCR beta chain is a study of T cell changes during pregnancy in multiple sclerosis. Clones were read by immunoSEQ multiplex PCR, and TCRdb kept only the in-frame ones, dropping some. This sample yields around 49,000 clones, of which nearly 95% are seen a single time; 0.61% belongs to the top ten. Deletions cut 0 bases from V and 0 bases from J, with 4 bases between. Germline CDR1 reads SGHRS; CDR2 reads YFSETQ. The CDR3 loop spans 14 amino acids. The sequenced sample was CD4+ T cells from peripheral blood mononuclear cells, obtained after pregnancy. This TCR derives from a female donor in good health, enrolled as a control in a pregnancy study. The chain links TRBV5-1 to TRBJ1-5; D gene unclear. CDR3: CASSLDSSNQPQHF. Written as DNA, the CDR3 is TGCGCCAGCAGCTTGGACAGTAGCAATCAGCCCCAGCATTTT. The whole variable domain, remainder taken from reference TRBV5-1 and TRBJ1-5, is KAGVTQTPRYLIKTRGQQVTLSCSPISGHRSVSWYQQTPGQGLQFLFEYFSETQRNKGNFPGRFSGRQFSNSRSEMNVSTLELGDSALYLCASSLDSSNQPQHFGDGTRLSIL.